This is a list of T cell receptor beta chains from one sample in a study of T cells in Graves' hyperthyroidism and ophthalmopathy. TCRdb reprocessed the multiplex PCR reads via MiXCR and lists one record per CDR3 protein. This table holds 300,000 to 450,000 distinct CDR3 sequences, about 15% found once. Sequencing used blood. Source of these receptors: an older woman with Graves' hyperthyroidism. Both conserved end residues are part of each CDR3. The D gene is left open where the match is weak. The size of a clone is reported for some rows only, either as once, few or many, or as a class for expanded clones.

>many|.|TRBV27|TRBJ1-2
CARPEVCNYGYTF
TGTGCCAGACCGGAGGTCTGTAACTATGGCTACACCTTC
>few|.|TRBV18|TRBJ2-1
CASSAGAYNEQFF
TGTGCCAGCTCGGCGGGTGCTTACAATGAGCAGTTCTTC
>many|TRBD1|TRBV11-2|TRBJ2-2
CASRSGTGSGELFF
TGTGCCAGCAGGTCCGGGACAGGGTCCGGGGAGCTGTTTTTT
>many|TRBD2|TRBV11-2|TRBJ2-3
CASSSRLAGGSDTQYF
TGTGCCAGCAGCTCTAGACTAGCGGGAGGTTCAGATACGCAGTATTTT
>many|.|TRBV15|TRBJ1-1
CATSRDSWTVAFF
TGTGCCACCAGCAGAGATTCTTGGACGGTAGCTTTCTTT
>.|TRBD1|TRBV7-8|TRBJ1-4
CAVAPGRGRANEKLFF
TGTGCCGTCGCCCCGGGCAGGGGGCGTGCTAATGAAAAACTGTTTTTT
>many|.|TRBV30|TRBJ1-2
CAWNDFQGYGYTF
TGTGCCTGGAATGATTTTCAGGGGTATGGCTACACCTTC
>.|.|TRBV24-1|TRBJ1-4
CATSGEKLFF
TGTGCCACCAGTGGGGAAAAACTGTTTTTT
>many|.|TRBV29-1|TRBJ1-1
CSVQSSMNTEAFF
TGCAGCGTTCAGTCGTCCATGAACACTGAAGCTTTCTTT
>many|.|TRBV28|TRBJ2-3
CASSDRWYTDTQYF
TGTGCCAGCAGTGATCGGTGGTACACAGATACGCAGTATTTT
>many|TRBD2|TRBV5-1|TRBJ2-7
CASSSGLFSYEQYF
TGCGCCAGCAGCTCGGGACTATTCTCCTACGAGCAGTACTTC
>.|.|TRBV11-2|TRBJ2-6
CASSLVRGAGANVLTF
TGTGCCAGCAGCTTAGTCCGGGGAGCTGGGGCCAACGTCCTGACTTTC
>few|TRBD2|TRBV7-6|TRBJ2-5
CASSLTSGHQETQYF
TGTGCCAGCAGCTTAACTAGCGGGCACCAAGAGACCCAGTACTTC
>many|.|TRBV5-5|TRBJ2-7
CASSPQGGFLSYEQYF
TGTGCCAGCAGCCCCCAAGGCGGATTCCTCTCCTACGAGCAGTACTTC
>many|TRBD1|TRBV6-2/TRBV6-3|TRBJ2-2
CASRDRGKGTGELFF
TGTGCCAGCAGGGACAGGGGAAAGGGGACCGGGGAGCTGTTTTTT
>many|.|TRBV5-1|TRBJ1-1
CASSFTRATEAFF
TGCGCCAGCAGCTTTACTAGGGCCACTGAAGCTTTCTTT
>few|.|TRBV10-1|TRBJ2-3
CASAGGDGTDTQYF
TGCGCCAGCGCAGGCGGGGACGGAACAGATACGCAGTATTTT
>many|.|TRBV11-3|TRBJ1-1
CASSLTPDIEAFF
TGTGCCAGCAGCTTAACCCCAGACATTGAAGCTTTCTTT
>few|.|TRBV7-9|TRBJ2-7
CASSLGVGFHEQYF
TGTGCCAGCAGCTTGGGGGTAGGGTTCCACGAGCAGTACTTC
>many|TRBD2|TRBV20-1|TRBJ2-7
CSARTSAGNTYEQYF
TGCAGTGCTAGAACTAGCGCCGGAAACACCTACGAGCAGTACTTC
>many|.|TRBV2|TRBJ1-2
CASSATGPYGYTF
TGTGCCAGCAGCGCGACAGGACCCTATGGCTACACCTTC
>many|TRBD2|TRBV7-9|TRBJ2-5
CASSPRTPSGGETQYF
TGTGCCAGCAGCCCCCGGACCCCTAGCGGAGGAGAGACCCAGTACTTC
>.|TRBD1|TRBV10-3|TRBJ1-6
CAIRRGQGRNSPLHF
TGTGCCATCAGGAGGGGACAGGGACGGAATTCACCCCTCCACTTT
>.|TRBD2|TRBV12-3/TRBV12-4|TRBJ2-1
CASTPPGLSGSSALSYNEQFF
TGTGCCAGCACTCCCCCGGGACTAAGCGGGAGTTCCGCCCTGTCCTACAATGAGCAGTTCTTC
>few|.|TRBV10-1|TRBJ2-7
CASSDTPAREQYF
TGCGCCAGCAGTGATACCCCCGCTCGCGAGCAGTACTTC
>many|.|TRBV30|TRBJ1-2
CAWSGAYGYTF
TGTGCCTGGAGCGGGGCTTATGGCTACACCTTC
>once|TRBD1|TRBV29-1|TRBJ2-4
CSVEEPGGTGVQYF
TGCAGCGTTGAAGAACCAGGAGGGACAGGGGTTCAGTACTTC